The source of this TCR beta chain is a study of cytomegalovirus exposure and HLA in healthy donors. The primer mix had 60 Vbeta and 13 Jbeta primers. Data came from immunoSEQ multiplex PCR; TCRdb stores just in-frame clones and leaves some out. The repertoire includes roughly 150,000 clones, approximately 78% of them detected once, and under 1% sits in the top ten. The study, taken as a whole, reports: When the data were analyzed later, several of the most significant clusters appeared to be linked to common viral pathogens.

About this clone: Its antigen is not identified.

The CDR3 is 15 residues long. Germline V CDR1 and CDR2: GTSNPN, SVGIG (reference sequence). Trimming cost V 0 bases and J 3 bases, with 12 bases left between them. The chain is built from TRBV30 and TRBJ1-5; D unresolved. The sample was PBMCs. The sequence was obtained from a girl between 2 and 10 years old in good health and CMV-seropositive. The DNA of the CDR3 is TGTGCCTGGAGTGTATTGGGCGGGCCCAATCAGCCCCAGCATTTT. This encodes CAWSVLGGPNQPQHF.